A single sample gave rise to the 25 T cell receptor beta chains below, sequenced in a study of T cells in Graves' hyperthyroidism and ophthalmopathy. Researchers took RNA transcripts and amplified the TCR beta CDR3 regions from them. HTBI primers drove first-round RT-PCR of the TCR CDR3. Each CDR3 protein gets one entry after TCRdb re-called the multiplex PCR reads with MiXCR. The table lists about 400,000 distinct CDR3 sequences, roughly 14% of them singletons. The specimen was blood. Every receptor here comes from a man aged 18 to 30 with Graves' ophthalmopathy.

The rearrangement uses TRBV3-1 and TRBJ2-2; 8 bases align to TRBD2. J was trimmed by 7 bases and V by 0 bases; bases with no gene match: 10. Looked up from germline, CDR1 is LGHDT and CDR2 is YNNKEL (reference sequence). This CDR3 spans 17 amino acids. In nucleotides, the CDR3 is TGTGCCAGCAGCCAAGAGAGGGGACTAGAAATCGGCGGGGAGCTGTTTTTT. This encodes CASSQERGLEIGGELFF.

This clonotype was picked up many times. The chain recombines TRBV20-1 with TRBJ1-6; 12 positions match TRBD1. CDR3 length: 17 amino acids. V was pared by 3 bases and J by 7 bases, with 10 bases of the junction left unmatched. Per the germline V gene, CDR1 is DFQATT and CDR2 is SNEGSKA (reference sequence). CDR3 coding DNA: TGCAGTGCTAGTCCCACCCCGGGACAGGGGGCGAATTCACCCCTCCACTTT. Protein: CSASPTPGQGANSPLHF.

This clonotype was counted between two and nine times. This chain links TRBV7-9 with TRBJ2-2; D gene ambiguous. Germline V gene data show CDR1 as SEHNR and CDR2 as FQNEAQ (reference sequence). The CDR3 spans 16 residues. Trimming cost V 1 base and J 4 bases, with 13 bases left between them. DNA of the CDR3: TGTGCCAGCAGCTTAGAGCCATCGTCTAGCACCGGGGAGCTGTTTTTT. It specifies CASSLEPSSSTGELFF.

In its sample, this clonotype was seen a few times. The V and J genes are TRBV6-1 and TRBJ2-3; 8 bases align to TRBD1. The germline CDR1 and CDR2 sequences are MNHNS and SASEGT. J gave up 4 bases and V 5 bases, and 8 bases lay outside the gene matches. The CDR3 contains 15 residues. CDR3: CASSNQDRVADTQYF. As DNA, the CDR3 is TGTGCCAGCAGTAACCAGGACAGGGTTGCAGATACGCAGTATTTT.

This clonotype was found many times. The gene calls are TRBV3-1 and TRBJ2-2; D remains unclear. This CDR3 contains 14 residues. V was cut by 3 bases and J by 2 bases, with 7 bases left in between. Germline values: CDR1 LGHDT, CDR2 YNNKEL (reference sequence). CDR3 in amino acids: CASSHYQNTGELFF. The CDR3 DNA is TGTGCCAGCAGCCATTACCAAAACACCGGGGAGCTGTTTTTT.

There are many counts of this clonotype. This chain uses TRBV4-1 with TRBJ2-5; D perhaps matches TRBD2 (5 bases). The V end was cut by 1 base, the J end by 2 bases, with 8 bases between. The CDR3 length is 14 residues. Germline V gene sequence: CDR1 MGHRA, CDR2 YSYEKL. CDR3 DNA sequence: TGCGCCAGCAGCCAAGTGGGGAGACAAGAGACCCAGTACTTC. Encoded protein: CASSQVGRQETQYF.

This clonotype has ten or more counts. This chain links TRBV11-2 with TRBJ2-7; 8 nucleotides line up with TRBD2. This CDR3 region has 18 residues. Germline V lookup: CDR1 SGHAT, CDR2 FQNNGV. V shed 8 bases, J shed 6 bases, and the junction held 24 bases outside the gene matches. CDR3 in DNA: TGTGCCAGCCGACTTATTTGCGGTAGCGGGACGGCAGGTTGCGAGCAGTACTTC. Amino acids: CASRLICGSGTAGCEQYF. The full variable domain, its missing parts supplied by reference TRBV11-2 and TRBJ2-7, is EAGVAQSPRYKIIEKRQSVAFWCNPISGHATLYWYQQILGQGPKLLIQFQNNGVVDDSQLPKDRFSAERLKGVDSTLKIQPAKLEDSAVYLCASRLICGSGTAGCEQYFGPGTRLTVT.

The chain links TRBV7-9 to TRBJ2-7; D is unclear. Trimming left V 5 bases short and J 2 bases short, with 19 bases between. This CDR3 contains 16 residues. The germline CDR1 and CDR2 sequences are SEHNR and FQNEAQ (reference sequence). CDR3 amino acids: CASSPSSGPTPYEQYF. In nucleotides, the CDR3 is TGTGCCAGCAGCCCCTCCTCCGGGCCCACCCCCTACGAGCAGTACTTC.

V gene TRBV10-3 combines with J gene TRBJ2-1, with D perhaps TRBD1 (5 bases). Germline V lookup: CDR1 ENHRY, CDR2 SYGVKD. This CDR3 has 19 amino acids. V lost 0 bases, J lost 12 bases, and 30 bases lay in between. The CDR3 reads CAISESELGEPRQFFTQFF. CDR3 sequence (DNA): TGTGCCATCAGTGAGTCTGAGCTAGGGGAACCCCGGCAGTTCTTCACGCAGTTCTTC.

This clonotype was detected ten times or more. The CDR3 sequence is CASSRGEGDTGELFF. The CDR3 DNA sequence: TGTGCCAGCAGCCGCGGAGAAGGCGACACCGGGGAGCTGTTTTTT. V gene TRBV7-9 combines with J gene TRBJ2-2; D remains ambiguous. CDR3 length equals 15 residues. Germline loops: CDR1 SEHNR, CDR2 FQNEAQ (reference sequence). Trimming shortened V by 5 bases and J by 3 bases, and 13 bases separated the two germline ends.

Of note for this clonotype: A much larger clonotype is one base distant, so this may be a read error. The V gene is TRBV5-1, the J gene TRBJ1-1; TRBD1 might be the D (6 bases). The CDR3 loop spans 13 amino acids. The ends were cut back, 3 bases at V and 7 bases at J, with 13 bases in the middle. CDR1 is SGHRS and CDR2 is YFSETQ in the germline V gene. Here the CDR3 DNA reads TGCGCCAGCAGCTCGATATCAGGGGTTGAAGCTTTCTTT. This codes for CASSSISGVEAFF.

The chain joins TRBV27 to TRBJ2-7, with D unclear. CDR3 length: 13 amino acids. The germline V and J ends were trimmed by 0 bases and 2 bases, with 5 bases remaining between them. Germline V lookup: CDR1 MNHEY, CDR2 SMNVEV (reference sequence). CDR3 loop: CASSLSDTYEQYF. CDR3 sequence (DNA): TGTGCCAGCAGTTTATCTGACACCTACGAGCAGTACTTC.

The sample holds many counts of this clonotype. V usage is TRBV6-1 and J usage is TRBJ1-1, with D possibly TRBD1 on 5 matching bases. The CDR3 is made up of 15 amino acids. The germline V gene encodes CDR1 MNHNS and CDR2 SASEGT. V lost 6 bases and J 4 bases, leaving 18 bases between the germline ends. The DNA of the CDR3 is TGTGCCAGCAGACGCACCAGGGACTCGGGCACTGAAGCTTTCTTT. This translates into CASRRTRDSGTEAFF.

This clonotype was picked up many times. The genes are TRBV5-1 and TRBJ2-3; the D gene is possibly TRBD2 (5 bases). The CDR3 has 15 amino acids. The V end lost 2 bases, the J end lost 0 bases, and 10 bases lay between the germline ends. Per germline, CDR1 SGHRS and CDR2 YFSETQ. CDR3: CASSFSAYSTDTQYF. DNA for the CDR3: TGCGCCAGCAGCTTTAGCGCATACAGCACAGATACGCAGTATTTT.

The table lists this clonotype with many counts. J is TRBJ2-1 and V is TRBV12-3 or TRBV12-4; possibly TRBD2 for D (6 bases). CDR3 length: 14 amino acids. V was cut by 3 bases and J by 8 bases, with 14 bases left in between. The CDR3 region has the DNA TGTGCCAGCAGTTTTAGGCGACTAGTTCATGAGCAGTTCTTC. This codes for CASSFRRLVHEQFF.

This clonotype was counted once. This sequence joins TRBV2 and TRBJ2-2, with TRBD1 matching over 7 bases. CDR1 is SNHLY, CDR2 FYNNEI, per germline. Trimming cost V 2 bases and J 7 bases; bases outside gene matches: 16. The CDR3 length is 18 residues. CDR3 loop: CASSERAPGTVGNGELFF. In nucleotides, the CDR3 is TGTGCCAGCAGTGAACGGGCCCCCGGGACAGTGGGCAACGGGGAGCTGTTTTTT. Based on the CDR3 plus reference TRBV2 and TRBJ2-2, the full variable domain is EPEVTQTPSHQVTQMGQEVILRCVPISNHLYFYWYRQILGQKVEFLVSFYNNEISEKSEIFDDQFSVERPDGSNFTLKIRSTKLEDSAMYFCASSERAPGTVGNGELFFGEGSRLTVL.

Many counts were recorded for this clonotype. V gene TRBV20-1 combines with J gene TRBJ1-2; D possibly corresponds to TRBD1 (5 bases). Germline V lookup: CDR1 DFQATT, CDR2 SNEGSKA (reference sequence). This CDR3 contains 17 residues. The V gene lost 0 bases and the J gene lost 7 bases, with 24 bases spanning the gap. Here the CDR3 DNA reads TGCAGTGCTAGAGATGGGGCTCGATTAGGGAATTCTCGTGGCTACACCTTC. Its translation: CSARDGARLGNSRGYTF.

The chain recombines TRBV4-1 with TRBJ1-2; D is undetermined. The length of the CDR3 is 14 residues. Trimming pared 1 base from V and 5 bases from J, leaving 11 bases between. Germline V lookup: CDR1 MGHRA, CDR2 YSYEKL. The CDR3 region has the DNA TGCGCCAGCAGCCAAGCCGGTTTTCCTTATGGCTACACCTTC. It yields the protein CASSQAGFPYGYTF.

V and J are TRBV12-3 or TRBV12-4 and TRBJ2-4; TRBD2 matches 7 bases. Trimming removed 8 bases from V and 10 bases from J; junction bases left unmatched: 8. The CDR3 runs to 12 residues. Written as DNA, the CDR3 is TGTGCCAGCGGGGAGGGGTGGGGGATTCAGTACTTC. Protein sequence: CASGEGWGIQYF.

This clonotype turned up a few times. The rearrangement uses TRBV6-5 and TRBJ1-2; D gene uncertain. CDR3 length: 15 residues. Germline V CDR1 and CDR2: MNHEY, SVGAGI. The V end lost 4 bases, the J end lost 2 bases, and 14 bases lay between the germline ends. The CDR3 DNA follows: TGTGCCAGCAGTTTATCGGTCAGCTTAAACTATGGCTACACCTTC. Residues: CASSLSVSLNYGYTF.

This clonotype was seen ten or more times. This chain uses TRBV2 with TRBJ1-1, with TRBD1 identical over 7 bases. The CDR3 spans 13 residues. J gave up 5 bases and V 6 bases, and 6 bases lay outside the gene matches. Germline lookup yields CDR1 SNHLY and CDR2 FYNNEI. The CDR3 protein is CASSEGAGTEAFF. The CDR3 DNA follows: TGTGCCAGCAGCGAGGGGGCGGGGACTGAAGCTTTCTTT. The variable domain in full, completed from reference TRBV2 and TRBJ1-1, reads EPEVTQTPSHQVTQMGQEVILRCVPISNHLYFYWYRQILGQKVEFLVSFYNNEISEKSEIFDDQFSVERPDGSNFTLKIRSTKLEDSAMYFCASSEGAGTEAFFGQGTRLTVV.

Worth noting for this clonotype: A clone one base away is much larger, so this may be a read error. The CDR3 spells CSVASLETEAFF. The CDR3 DNA sequence: TGCAGCGTTGCTAGCTTGGAGACTGAAGCTTTCTTT. The V and J genes are TRBV29-1 and TRBJ1-1; D remains ambiguous. This CDR3 contains 12 residues. Trimming took off 4 bases at V and 5 bases at J, with 11 bases between the two ends. Germline V gene sequence: CDR1 SQVTM, CDR2 ANQGSEA.

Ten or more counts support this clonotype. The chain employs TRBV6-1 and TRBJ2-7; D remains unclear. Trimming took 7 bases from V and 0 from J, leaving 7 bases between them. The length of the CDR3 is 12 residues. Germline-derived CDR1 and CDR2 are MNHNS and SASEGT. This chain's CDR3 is CASNSDSYEQYF. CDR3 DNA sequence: TGTGCCAGCAACTCAGACTCCTACGAGCAGTACTTC.

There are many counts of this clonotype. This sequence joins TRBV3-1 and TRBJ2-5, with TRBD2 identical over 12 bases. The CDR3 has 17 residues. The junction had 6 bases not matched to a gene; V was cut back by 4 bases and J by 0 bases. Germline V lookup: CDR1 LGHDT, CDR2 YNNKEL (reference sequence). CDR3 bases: TGTGCCAGCAGCCGGCCTAGCGGGGGGGCCCACCAAGAGACCCAGTACTTC. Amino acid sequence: CASSRPSGGAHQETQYF.

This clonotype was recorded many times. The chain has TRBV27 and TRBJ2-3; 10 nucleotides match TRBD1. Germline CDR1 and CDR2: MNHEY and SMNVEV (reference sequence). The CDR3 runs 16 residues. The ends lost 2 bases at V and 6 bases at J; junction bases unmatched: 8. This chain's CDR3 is CASSLVGQGVSDTQYF. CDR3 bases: TGTGCCAGCAGTTTAGTTGGACAGGGGGTTTCCGATACGCAGTATTTT.